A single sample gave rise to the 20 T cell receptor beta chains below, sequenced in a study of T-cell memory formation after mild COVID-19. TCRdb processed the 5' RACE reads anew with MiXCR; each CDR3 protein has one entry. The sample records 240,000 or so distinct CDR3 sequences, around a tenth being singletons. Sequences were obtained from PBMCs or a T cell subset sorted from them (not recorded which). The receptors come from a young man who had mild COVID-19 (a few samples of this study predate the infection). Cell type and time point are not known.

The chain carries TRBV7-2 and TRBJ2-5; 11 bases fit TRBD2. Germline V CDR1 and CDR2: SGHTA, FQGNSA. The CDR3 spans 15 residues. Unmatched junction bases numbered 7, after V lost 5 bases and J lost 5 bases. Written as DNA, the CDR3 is TGTGCCAGCAGCCCGGTAGCGGGGGGGACGGAGACCCAGTACTTC. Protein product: CASSPVAGGTETQYF.

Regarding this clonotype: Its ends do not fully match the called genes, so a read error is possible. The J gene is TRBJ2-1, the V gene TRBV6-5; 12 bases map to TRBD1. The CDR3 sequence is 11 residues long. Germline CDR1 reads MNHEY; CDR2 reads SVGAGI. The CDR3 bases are TGCGGGACAGGGGGCAGGAATGAGCAGTTCTTC. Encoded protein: CGTGGRNEQFF.

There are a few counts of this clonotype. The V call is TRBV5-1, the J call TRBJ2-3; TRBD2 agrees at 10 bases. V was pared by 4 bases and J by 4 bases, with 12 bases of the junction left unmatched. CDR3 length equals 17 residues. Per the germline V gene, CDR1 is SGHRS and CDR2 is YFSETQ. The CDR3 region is CASSVRPSGGNADTQYF. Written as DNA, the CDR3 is TGCGCCAGCAGCGTGAGGCCTAGCGGGGGAAATGCAGATACGCAGTATTTT.

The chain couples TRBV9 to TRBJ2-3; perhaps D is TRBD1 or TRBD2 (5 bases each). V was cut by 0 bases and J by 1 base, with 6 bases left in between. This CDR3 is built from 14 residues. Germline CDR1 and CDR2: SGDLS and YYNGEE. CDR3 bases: TGTGCCAGCAGCGTAGTGGGGGGCACAGATACGCAGTATTTT. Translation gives CASSVVGGTDTQYF.

The CDR3 DNA follows: TGCAGTGCGGTCTCCGGGGGGGCCATCCACGAGCAGTACGTC. Translated: CSAVSGGAIHEQYV. The chain recombines TRBV20-1 with TRBJ2-7; 8 bases agree with TRBD2. V gave up 6 bases and J gave up 5 bases; unmatched junction bases: 12. The germline gives CDR1 DFQATT, CDR2 SNEGSKA (reference sequence). CDR3 size: 14 residues.

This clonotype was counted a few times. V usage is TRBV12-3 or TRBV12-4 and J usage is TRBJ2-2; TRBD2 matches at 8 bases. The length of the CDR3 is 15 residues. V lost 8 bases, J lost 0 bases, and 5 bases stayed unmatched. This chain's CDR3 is CASPKLAANTGELFF. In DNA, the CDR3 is TGTGCCAGCCCCAAACTAGCGGCGAACACCGGGGAGCTGTTTTTT.

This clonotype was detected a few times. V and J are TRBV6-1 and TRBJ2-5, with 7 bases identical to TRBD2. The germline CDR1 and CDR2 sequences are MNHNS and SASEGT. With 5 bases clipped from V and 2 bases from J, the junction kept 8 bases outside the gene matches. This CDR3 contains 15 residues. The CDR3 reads CASSWGLAAQETQYF. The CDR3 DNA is TGTGCCAGCAGTTGGGGCCTAGCGGCGCAAGAGACCCAGTACTTC.

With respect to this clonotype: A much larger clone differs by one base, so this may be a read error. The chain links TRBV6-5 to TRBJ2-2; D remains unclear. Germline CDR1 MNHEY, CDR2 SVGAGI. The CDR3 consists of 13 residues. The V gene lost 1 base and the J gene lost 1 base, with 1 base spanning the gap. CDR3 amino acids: CASSYWNTGELFF. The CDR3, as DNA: TGTGCCAGCAGTTACTGGAACACCGGGGAGCTGTTTTTT.

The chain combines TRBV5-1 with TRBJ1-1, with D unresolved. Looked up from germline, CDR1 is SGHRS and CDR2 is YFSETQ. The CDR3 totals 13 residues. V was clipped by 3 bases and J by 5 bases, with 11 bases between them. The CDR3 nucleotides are TGCGCCAGCAGCTCCGCAACAGTAACTGAAGCTTTCTTT. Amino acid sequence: CASSSATVTEAFF.

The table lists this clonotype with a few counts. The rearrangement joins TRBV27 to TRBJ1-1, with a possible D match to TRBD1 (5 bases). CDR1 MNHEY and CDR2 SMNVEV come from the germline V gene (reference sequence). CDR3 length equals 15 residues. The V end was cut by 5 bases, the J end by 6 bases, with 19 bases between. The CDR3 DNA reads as TGTGCCAGCAGTCCCAGACGGGGAGGGGAGCCTGAAGCTTTCTTT. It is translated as CASSPRRGGEPEAFF.

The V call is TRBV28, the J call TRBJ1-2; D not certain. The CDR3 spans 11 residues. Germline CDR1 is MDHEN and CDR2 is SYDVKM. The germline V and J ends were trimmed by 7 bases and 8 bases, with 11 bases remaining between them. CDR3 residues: CASNGVGGYTF. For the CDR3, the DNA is TGTGCCAGCAATGGGGTTGGGGGCTACACCTTC.

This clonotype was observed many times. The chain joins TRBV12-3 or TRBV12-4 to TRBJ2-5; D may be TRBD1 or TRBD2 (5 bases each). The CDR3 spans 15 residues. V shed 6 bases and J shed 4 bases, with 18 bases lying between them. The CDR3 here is CASSPSGTVGETQYF. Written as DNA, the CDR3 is TGTGCCAGCAGCCCCTCCGGGACGGTTGGAGAGACCCAGTACTTC.

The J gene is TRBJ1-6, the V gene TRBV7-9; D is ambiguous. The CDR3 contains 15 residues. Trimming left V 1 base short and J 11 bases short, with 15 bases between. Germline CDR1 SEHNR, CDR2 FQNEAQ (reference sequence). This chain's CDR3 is CASSLGLGLSPPLHF. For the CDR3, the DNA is TGTGCCAGCAGCTTAGGGCTGGGCCTGTCGCCACCCCTCCACTTT.

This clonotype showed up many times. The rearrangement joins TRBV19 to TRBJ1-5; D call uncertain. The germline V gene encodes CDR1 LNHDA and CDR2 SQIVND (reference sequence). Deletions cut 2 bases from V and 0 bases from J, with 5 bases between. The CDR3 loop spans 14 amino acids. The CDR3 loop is CASSIQISNQPQHF. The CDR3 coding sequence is TGTGCCAGTAGTATACAGATTAGCAATCAGCCCCAGCATTTT.

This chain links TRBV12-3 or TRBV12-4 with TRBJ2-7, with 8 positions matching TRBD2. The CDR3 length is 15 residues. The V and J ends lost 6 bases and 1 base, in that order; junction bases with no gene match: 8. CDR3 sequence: CASSPSRGVSYEQYF. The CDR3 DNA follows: TGTGCCAGCAGCCCCTCGCGGGGGGTGTCCTACGAGCAGTACTTC.

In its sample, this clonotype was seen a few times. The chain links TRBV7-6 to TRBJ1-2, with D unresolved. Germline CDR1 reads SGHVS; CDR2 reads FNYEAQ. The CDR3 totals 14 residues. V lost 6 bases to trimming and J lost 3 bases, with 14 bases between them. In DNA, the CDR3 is TGTGCCAGCAGTCCGGGCCGGGCGGACTATGGCTACACCTTC. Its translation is CASSPGRADYGYTF. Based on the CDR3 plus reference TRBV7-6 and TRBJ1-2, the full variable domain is GAGVSQSPRYKVTKRGQDVALRCDPISGHVSLYWYRQALGQGPEFLTYFNYEAQQDKSGLPNDRFSAERPEGSISTLTIQRTEQRDSAMYRCASSPGRADYGYTFGSGTRLTVV.

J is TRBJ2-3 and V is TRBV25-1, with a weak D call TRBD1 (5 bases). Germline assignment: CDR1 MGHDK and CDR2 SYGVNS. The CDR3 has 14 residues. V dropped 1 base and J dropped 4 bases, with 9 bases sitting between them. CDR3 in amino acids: CASSEWQGPDTQYF. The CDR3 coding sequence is TGTGCCAGCAGTGAATGGCAGGGCCCAGATACGCAGTATTTT.

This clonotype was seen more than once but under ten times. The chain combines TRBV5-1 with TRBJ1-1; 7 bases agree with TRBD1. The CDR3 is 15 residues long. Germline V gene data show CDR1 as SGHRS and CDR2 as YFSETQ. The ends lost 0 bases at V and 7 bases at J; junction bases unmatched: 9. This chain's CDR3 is CASSLGPKTGYEAFF. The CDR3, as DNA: TGCGCCAGCAGCTTGGGTCCCAAGACAGGGTATGAAGCTTTCTTT.

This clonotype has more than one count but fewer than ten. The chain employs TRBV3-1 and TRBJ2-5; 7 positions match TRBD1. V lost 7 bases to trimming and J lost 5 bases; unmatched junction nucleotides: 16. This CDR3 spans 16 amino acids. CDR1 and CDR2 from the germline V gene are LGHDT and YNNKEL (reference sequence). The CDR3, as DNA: TGTGCCAGCACCACGCCGAGGGGGCCAGATAGGGAGACCCAGTACTTC. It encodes CASTTPRGPDRETQYF.

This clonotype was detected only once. In nucleotides, the CDR3 is TGTGCCAGCAGCTTGAGTAGGCGGATGATGGGTGGCTACACCTTC. Translation: CASSLSRRMMGGYTF. The chain recombines TRBV5-6 with TRBJ1-2; D unresolved. This CDR3 has 15 residues. The germline CDR1 and CDR2 sequences are SGHDT and YYEEEE. Deletions cut 1 base from V and 7 bases from J, with 17 bases between.